The present entry profiles one T cell receptor beta chain with its context. Its target is not known. The data were taken from a study of CD8 T cells in ankylosing spondylitis. Regarding the study as a whole: A motif in TCR beta, a set of under ten highly homologous variants, appeared characteristic of ankylosing spondylitis blood.

TCRdb reprocessed the 5' RACE reads via MiXCR and lists one record per CDR3 protein. In the table there are about 540,000 distinct CDR3 sequences, roughly 12% of which are singletons. Sequenced input: blood, either unsorted or a sorted T cell fraction (not recorded which). This sequence was found in a male donor with ankylosing spondylitis.

For the CDR3, the DNA is TGTGCCTGGCTTAGCGGGAGGTCTTACAATGAGCAGTTCTTC. Protein sequence: CAWLSGRSYNEQFF. This chain connects TRBV30 to TRBJ2-1, with 10 positions matching TRBD2. The junction had 5 bases not matched to a gene; V was cut back by 5 bases and J by 4 bases. The CDR3 sequence is 14 residues long. CDR1 and CDR2 from the germline V gene are GTSNPN and SVGIG (reference sequence).